This T cell receptor (beta chain) was sequenced for a study of OX40 agonist ivuxolimab in advanced cancers. Overall study: Patients were dosed with the agonistic anti-OX40 (CD134) antibody ivuxolimab. Three individuals attained partial responses, comprising one hepatocellular carcinoma case and two cutaneous melanoma cases. General study findings and limits: Compared with CD4+, CD8+ T cells on average had more expanded clones.

Details on this clone: Its antigen remains unknown.

TCRdb's table, derived via immunoSEQ multiplex PCR, lists solely in-frame clones and lacks some. The data show about 68,000 clones, roughly 85% seen once. The CDR3 runs 16 residues. V lost 4 bases to trimming and J lost 4 bases, with 19 bases between them. The germline CDR1 and CDR2 sequences are SGHTA and FQGNSA. The TCR was taken from an adult with an advanced solid tumor such as melanoma, head and neck, liver or kidney cancer. The chain links TRBV7-2 to TRBJ2-5; TRBD2 might be the D (5 bases). This sample comprised CD4+ or CD8+ T cells sorted from blood, obtained in a trial of the OX40 agonist ivuxolimab. For the CDR3, the DNA is TGTGCCAGCAGCTCTGGTTCCTCCAGCGGCCCAGAGACCCAGTACTTC. The encoded protein is CASSSGSSSGPETQYF.